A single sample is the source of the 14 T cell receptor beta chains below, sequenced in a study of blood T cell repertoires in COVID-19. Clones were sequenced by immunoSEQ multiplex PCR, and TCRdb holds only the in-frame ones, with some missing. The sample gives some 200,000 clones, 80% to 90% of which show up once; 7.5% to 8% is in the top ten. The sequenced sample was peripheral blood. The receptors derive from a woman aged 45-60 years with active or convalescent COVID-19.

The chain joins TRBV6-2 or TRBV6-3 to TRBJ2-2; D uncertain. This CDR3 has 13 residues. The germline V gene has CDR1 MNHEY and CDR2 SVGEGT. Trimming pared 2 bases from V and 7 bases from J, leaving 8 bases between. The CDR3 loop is CASSYGRLGELFF. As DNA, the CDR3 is TGTGCCAGCAGTTACGGCCGTCTCGGGGAGCTGTTTTTT.

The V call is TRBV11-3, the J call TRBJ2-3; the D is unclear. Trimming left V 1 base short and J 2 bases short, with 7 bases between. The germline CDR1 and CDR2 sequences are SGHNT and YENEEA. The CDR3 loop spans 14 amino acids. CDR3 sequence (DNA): TGTGCCAGCAGCTTAGGGCCATCCACAGATACGCAGTATTTT. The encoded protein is CASSLGPSTDTQYF. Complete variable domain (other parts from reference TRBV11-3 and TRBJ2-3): EAGVVQSPRYKIIEKKQPVAFWCNPISGHNTLYWYLQNLGQGPELLIRYENEEAVDDSQLPKDRFSAERLKGVDSTLKIQPAELGDSAVYLCASSLGPSTDTQYFGPGTRLTVL.

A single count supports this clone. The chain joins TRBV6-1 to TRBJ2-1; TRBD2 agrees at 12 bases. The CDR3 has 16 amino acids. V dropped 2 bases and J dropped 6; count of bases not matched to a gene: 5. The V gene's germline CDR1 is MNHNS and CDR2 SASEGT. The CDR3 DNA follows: TGTGCCAGCAGTGAACGGCTAGCGGGGGGGCGCAATGAGCAGTTCTTC. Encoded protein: CASSERLAGGRNEQFF.

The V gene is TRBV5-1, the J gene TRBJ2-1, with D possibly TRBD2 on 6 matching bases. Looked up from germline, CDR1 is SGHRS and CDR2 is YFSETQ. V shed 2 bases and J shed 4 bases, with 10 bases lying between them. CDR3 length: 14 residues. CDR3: CASSFRDSYNEQFF. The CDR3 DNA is TGCGCCAGCAGCTTCCGGGACTCGTACAATGAGCAGTTCTTC.

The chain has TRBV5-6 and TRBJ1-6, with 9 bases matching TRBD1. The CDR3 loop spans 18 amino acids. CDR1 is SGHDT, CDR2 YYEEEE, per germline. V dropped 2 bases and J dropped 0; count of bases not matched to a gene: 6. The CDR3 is CASSLGQGSDSYNSPLHF. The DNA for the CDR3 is TGTGCCAGCAGCTTAGGACAGGGGTCGGACTCCTATAATTCACCCCTCCACTTT. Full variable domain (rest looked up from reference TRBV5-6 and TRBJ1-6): DAGVTQSPTHLIKTRGQQVTLRCSPKSGHDTVSWYQQALGQGPQFIFQYYEEEERQRGNFPDRFSGHQFPNYSSELNVNALLLGDSALYLCASSLGQGSDSYNSPLHFGNGTRLTVT.

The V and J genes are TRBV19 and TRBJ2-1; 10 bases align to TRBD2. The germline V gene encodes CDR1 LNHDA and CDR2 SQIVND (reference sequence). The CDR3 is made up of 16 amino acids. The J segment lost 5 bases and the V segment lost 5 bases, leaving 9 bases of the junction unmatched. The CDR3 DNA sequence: TGTGCCAGTAGTCCCCTAAACCTAGCGGGGGACAATGAGCAGTTCTTC. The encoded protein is CASSPLNLAGDNEQFF.

For the CDR3, the DNA is TGCGCCAGCAGCCCCTTTTTTGGGGACTCCCTCGAGCAGTACGTC. Amino acid sequence: CASSPFFGDSLEQYV. The rearrangement joins TRBV4-1 to TRBJ2-7, with D perhaps TRBD2 (6 bases). With 4 bases removed from V and 6 bases from J, the gap between germline ends came to 19 bases. The CDR3 runs 15 residues. Per germline, CDR1 MGHRA and CDR2 YSYEKL.

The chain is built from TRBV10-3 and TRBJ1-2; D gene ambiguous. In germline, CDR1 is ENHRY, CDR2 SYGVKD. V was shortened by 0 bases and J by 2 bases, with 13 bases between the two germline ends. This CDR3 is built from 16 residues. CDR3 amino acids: CAISESRGNANYGYTF. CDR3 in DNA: TGTGCCATCAGTGAGTCGAGAGGGAATGCGAACTATGGCTACACCTTC.

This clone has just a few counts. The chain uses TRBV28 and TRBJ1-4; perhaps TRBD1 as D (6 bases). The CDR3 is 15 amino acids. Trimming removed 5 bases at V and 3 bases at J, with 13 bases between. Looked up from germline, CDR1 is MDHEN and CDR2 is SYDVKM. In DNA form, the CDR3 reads TGTGCCAGCAGTAAGGCAGGGGCGGCTAATGAAAAACTGTTTTTT. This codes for CASSKAGAANEKLFF.

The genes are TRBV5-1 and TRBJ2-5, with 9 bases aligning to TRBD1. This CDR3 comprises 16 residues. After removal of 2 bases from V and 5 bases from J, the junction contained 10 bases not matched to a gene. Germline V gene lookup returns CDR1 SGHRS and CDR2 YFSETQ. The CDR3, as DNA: TGCGCCAGCAGCTTAACCGGGACAGGGAATTCGGAGACCCAGTACTTC. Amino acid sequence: CASSLTGTGNSETQYF.

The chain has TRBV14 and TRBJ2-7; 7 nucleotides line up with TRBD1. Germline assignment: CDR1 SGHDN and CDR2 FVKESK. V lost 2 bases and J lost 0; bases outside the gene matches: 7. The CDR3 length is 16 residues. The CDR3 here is CASSQKGDSSSYEQYV. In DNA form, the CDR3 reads TGTGCCAGCAGCCAAAAGGGGGACAGTTCCTCCTACGAGCAGTACGTC.

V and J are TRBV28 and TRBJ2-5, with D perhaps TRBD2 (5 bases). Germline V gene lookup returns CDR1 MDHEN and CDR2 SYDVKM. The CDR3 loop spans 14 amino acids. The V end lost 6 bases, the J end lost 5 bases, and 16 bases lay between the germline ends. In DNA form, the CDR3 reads TGTGCCAGCAGCAGCGGTGACTATCGGGAGACCCAGTACTTC. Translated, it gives CASSSGDYRETQYF. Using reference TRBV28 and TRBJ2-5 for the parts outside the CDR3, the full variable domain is DVKVTQSSRYLVKRTGEKVFLECVQDMDHENMFWYRQDPGLGLRLIYFSYDVKMKEKGDIPEGYSVSREKKERFSLILESASTNQTSMYLCASSSGDYRETQYFGPGTRLLVL.

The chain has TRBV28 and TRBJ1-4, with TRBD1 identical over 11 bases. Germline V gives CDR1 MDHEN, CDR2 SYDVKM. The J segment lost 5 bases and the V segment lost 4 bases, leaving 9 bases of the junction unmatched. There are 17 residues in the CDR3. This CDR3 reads CASSSPGTGGGNEKLFF. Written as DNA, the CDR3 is TGTGCCAGCAGTTCACCCGGGACAGGGGGTGGGAATGAAAAACTGTTTTTT. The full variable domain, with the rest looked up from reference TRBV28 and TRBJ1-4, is DVKVTQSSRYLVKRTGEKVFLECVQDMDHENMFWYRQDPGLGLRLIYFSYDVKMKEKGDIPEGYSVSREKKERFSLILESASTNQTSMYLCASSSPGTGGGNEKLFFGSGTQLSVL.

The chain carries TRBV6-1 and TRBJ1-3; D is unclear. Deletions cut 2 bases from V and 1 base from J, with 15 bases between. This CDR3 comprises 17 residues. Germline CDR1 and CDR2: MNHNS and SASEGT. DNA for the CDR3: TGTGCCAGCAGTGAAATCATCACGGTACCTTCTGGAAACACCATATATTTT. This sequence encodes CASSEIITVPSGNTIYF.